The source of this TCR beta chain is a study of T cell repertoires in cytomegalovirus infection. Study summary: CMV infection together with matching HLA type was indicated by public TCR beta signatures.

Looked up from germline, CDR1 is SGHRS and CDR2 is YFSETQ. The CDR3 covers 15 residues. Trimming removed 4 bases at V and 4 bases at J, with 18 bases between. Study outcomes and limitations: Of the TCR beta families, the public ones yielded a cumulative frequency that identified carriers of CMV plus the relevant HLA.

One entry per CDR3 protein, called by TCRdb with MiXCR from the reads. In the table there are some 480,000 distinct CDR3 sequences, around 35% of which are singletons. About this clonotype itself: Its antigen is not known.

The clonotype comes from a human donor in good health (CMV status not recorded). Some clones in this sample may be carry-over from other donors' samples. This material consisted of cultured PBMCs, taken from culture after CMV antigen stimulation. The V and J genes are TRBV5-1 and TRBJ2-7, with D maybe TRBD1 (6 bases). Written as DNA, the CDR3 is TGCGCCAGCAGCAACAGCCCGGGACAAAATTACGAGCAGTACTTC. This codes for CASSNSPGQNYEQYF.